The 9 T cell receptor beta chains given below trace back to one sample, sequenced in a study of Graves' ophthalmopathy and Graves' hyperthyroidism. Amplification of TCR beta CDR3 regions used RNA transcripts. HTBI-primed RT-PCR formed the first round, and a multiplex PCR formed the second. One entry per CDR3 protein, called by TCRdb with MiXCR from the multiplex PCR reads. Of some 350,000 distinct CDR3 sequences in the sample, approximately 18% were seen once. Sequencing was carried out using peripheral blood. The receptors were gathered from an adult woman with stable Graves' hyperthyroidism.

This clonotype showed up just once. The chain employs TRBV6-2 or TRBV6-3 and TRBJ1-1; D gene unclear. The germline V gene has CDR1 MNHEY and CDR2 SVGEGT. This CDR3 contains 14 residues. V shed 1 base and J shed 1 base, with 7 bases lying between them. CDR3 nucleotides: TGTGCCAGCAGTTACTATGATACGAACACTGAAGCTTTCTTT. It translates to CASSYYDTNTEAFF.

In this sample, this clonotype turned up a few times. The CDR3: CASSLVWGASSGANVLTF. In DNA, the CDR3 is TGTGCCAGCAGCTTAGTATGGGGGGCCAGCTCTGGGGCCAACGTCCTGACTTTC. This rearrangement joins TRBV11-1 to TRBJ2-6; D may correspond to TRBD1 or TRBD2 (6 bases each). This CDR3 spans 18 amino acids. Germline V CDR1 and CDR2: SGHAT, FQDESV (reference sequence). The V end lost 1 base, the J end lost 0 bases, and 13 bases lay between the germline ends.

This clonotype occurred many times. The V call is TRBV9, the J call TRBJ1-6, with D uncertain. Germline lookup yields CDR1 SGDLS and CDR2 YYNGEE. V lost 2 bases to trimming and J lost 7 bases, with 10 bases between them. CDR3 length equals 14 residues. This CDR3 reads CASSVKGNNSPLHF. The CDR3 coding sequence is TGTGCCAGCAGCGTCAAGGGTAACAATTCACCCCTCCACTTT.

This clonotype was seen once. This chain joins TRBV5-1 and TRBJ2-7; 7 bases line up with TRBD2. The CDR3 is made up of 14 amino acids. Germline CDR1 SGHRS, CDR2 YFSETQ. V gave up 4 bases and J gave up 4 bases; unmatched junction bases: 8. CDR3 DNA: TGCGCCAGCAGCCCCAGGCTAGCGGAATACGAGCAGTACTTC. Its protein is CASSPRLAEYEQYF. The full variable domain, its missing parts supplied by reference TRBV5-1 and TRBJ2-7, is KAGVTQTPRYLIKTRGQQVTLSCSPISGHRSVSWYQQTPGQGLQFLFEYFSETQRNKGNFPGRFSGRQFSNSRSEMNVSTLELGDSALYLCASSPRLAEYEQYFGPGTRLTVT.

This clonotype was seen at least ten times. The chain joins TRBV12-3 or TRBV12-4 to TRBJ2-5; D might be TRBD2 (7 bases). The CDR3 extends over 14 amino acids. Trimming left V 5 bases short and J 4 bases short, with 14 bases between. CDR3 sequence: CASSPHREGETQYF. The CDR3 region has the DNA TGTGCCAGCAGTCCTCACAGGGAGGGAGAGACCCAGTACTTC.

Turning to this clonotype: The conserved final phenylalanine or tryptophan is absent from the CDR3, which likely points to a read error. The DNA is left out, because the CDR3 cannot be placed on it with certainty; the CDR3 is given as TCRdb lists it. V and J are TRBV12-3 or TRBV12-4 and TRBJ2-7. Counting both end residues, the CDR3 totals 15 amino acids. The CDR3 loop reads CASSGMTAAKGEQWL.

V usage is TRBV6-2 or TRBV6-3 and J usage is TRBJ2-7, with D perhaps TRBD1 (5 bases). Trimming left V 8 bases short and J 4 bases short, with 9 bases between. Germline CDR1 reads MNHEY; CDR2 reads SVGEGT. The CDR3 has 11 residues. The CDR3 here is CASAGPYEQYF. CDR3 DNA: TGTGCCAGCGCAGGGCCTTACGAGCAGTACTTC.

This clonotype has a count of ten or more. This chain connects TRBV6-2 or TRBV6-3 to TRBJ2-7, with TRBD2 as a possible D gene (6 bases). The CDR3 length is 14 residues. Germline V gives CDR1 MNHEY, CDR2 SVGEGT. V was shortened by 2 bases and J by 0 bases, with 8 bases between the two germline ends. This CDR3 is CASSYPGSSYEQYF. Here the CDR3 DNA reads TGTGCCAGCAGTTACCCCGGGAGCTCCTACGAGCAGTACTTC.

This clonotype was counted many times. CDR3 sequence reads: CASSYSGDFWETQYF. The CDR3 DNA reads as TGTGCCAGCAGTTACAGCGGGGACTTTTGGGAGACCCAGTACTTC. This chain uses TRBV6-5 with TRBJ2-5, with 7 bases fitting TRBD2. CDR1 MNHEY and CDR2 SVGAGI come from the germline V gene. There are 15 residues in the CDR3. Germline trimming cut 2 bases from V and 5 bases from J; bases unmatched to any gene: 8.